Sequencing of this T cell receptor beta chain was carried out in a study of beta chain features in type 1 diabetes. Study-level findings and limits: The naive, central memory and Treg TCRB repertoires showed an apparent similarity that was greater among patients than among healthy donors. For Type 1 diabetes patients, all four CD4+ subsets carried TCRB CDR3s that were moderately but significantly shorter. For TCRB rearrangement, an influence of HLA type remained unresolved here. The VDJ junctions of type 1 diabetes patients carried fewer insertions and more deletions.

In the case of this clone: Its antigen is still unknown.

The germline V gene has CDR1 SGHTA and CDR2 FQGTGA. Trimming shortened V by 2 bases and J by 0 bases, and 8 bases separated the two germline ends. The CDR3 loop spans 14 amino acids. Expressed TCRB transcripts were sequenced because the entire RNA isolate underwent reverse transcription. TCRdb's table, derived via immunoSEQ multiplex PCR, lists solely in-frame clones and lacks some. This sample has about 28,000 clones, with 56% found just once. Sequencing was carried out using Tregs from blood. V is TRBV7-3 and J is TRBJ2-7; D possibly corresponds to TRBD2 (7 bases). The TCR originated in a woman younger than 30 with type 1 diabetes. The CDR3 here is CASSLGGASYEQYF. For the CDR3, the DNA is TGTGCCAGCAGCTTAGGGGGGGCCTCCTACGAGCAGTACTTC.